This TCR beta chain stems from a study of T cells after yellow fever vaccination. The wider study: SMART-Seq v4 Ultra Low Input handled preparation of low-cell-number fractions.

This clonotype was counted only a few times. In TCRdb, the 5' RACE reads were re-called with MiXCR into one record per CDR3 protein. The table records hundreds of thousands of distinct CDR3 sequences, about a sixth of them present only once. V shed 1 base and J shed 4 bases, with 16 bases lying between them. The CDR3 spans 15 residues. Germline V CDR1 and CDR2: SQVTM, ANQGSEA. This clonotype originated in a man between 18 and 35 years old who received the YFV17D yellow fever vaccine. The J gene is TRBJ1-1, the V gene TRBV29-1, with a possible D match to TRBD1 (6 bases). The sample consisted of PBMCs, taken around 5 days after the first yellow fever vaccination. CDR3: CSVEGTQGSATEAFF. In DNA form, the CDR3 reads TGCAGCGTTGAAGGGACCCAGGGGTCTGCCACTGAAGCTTTCTTT.